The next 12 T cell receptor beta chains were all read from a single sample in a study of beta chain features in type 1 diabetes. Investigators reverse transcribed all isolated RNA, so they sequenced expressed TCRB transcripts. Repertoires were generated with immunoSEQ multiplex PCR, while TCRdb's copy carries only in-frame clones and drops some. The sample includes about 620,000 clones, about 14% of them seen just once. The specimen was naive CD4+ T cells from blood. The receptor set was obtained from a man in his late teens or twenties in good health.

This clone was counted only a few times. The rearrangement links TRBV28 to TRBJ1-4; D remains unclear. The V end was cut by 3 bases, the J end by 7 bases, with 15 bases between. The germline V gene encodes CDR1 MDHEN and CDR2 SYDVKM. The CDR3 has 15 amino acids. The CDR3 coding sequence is TGTGCCAGCAGTTTGGGATACGAGTGGGGTGAAAAACTGTTTTTT. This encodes CASSLGYEWGEKLFF.

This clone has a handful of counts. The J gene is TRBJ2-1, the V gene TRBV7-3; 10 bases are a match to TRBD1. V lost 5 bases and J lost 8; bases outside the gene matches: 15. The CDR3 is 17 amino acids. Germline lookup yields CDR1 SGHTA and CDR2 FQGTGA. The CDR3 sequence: CASSRIGQGVSWDEQFF. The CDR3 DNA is TGTGCCAGCAGCCGGATCGGACAGGGGGTTTCGTGGGATGAGCAGTTCTTC.

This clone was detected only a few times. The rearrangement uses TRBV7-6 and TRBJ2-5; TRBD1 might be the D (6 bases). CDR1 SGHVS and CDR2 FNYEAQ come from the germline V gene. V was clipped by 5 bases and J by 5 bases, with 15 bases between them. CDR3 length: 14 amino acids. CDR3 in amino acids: CASSPNRGSETQYF. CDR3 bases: TGTGCCAGCAGCCCAAATAGGGGGAGCGAGACCCAGTACTTC. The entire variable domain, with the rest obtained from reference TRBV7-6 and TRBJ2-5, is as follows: GAGVSQSPRYKVTKRGQDVALRCDPISGHVSLYWYRQALGQGPEFLTYFNYEAQQDKSGLPNDRFSAERPEGSISTLTIQRTEQRDSAMYRCASSPNRGSETQYFGPGTRLLVL.

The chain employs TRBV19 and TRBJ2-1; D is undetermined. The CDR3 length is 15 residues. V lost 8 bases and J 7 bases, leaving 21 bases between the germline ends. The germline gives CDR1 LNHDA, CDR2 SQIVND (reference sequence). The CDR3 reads CASARSSDDWNEQFF. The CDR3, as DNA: TGTGCCAGTGCGAGGTCCTCCGACGACTGGAATGAGCAGTTCTTC.

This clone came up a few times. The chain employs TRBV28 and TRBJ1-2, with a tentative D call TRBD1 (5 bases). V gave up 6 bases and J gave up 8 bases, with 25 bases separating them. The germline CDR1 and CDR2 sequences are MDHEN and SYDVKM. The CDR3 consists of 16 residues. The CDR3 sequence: CASSRGTLTVLGGYTF. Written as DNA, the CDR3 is TGTGCCAGCAGCCGAGGGACTCTAACGGTCCTAGGAGGCTACACCTTC.

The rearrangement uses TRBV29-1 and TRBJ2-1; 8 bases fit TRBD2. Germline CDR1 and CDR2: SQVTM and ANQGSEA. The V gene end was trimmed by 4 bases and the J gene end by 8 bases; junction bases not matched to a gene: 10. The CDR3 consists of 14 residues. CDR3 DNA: TGCAGCGTTGTAAACAGCGGGAGTTTGTATGAGCAGTTCTTC. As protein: CSVVNSGSLYEQFF.

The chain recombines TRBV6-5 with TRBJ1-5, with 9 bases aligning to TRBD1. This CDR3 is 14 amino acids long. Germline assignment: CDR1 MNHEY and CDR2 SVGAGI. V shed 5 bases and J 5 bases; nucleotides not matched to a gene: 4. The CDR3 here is CASSEDRGDQPQHF. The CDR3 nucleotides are TGTGCCAGCAGTGAAGACAGGGGGGATCAGCCCCAGCATTTT.

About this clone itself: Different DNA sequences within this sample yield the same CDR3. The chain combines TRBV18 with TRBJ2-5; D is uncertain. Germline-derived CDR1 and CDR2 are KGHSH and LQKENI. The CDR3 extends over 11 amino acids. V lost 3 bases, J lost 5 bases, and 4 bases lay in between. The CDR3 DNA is TGTGCCAGCTCACCGGCGGAGACCCAGTACTTC. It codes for CASSPAETQYF.

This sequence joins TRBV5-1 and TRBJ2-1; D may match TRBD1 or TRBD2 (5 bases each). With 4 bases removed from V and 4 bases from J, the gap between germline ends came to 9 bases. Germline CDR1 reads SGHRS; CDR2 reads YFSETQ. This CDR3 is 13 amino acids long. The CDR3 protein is CASSNWGYNEQFF. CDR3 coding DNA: TGCGCCAGCAGCAATTGGGGGTACAATGAGCAGTTCTTC.

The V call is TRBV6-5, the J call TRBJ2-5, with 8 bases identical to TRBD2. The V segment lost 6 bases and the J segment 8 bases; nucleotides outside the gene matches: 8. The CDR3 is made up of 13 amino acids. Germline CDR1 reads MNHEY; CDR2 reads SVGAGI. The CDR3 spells CASSTTSGSTQYF. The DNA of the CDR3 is TGTGCCAGCAGCACGACAAGCGGGAGCACCCAGTACTTC.

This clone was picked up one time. This CDR3 reads CASSSGLSTDTQYF. The CDR3 DNA sequence: TGCGCCAGCAGCTCAGGACTCAGCACAGATACGCAGTATTTT. This sequence joins TRBV5-1 and TRBJ2-3; tentative D call: TRBD2 (5 bases). Between the trimmed V and J ends, which lost 3 bases and 0 bases, there was a span of 8 bases. The CDR3 extends over 14 amino acids. The V gene's germline CDR1 is SGHRS and CDR2 YFSETQ. Full variable domain (remainder filled in from reference TRBV5-1 and TRBJ2-3): KAGVTQTPRYLIKTRGQQVTLSCSPISGHRSVSWYQQTPGQGLQFLFEYFSETQRNKGNFPGRFSGRQFSNSRSEMNVSTLELGDSALYLCASSSGLSTDTQYFGPGTRLTVL.

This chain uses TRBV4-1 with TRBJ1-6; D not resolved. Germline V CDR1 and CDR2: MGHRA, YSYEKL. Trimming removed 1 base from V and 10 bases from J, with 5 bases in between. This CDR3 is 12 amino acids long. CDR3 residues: CASSQVVSPLHF. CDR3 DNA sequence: TGCGCCAGCAGCCAAGTAGTGTCACCCCTCCACTTT.